A single sample gave rise to the 32 T cell receptor beta chains below, sequenced in a study of graft-versus-host responses after intestinal transplantation. The assay was immunoSEQ multiplex PCR, and TCRdb's table has in-frame clones only and misses some. The table records 35,000 to 45,000 clones, over 75% of them present only once. The source was PBMCs, collected 524 days after transplant. These receptors all come from a human patient who received an intestinal transplant, so some T cells may come from the graft donor.

This clone was recorded once. CDR3 amino acids: CASSKQPKSTQYF. The DNA for the CDR3 is TGTGCCAGCAGCAAACAGCCCAAGAGCACCCAGTACTTC. J is TRBJ2-5 and V is TRBV21-1. TRBV21-1 is designated a pseudogene. This CDR3 is 13 amino acids long.

The sample holds a few counts of this clone. The chain has TRBV5-1 and TRBJ2-6; TRBD2 aligns across 7 bases. Trimming removed 0 bases from V and 2 bases from J; junction bases left unmatched: 2. CDR1 and CDR2 from the germline V gene are SGHRS and YFSETQ. This CDR3 comprises 16 residues. The CDR3 is CASSLAGGTGANVLTF. For the CDR3, the DNA is TGCGCCAGCAGCTTGGCCGGGGGGACTGGGGCCAACGTCCTGACTTTC.

Turning to this clone: This same CDR3 is encoded by further DNA sequences in the sample. The chain couples TRBV7-9 to TRBJ2-2; 8 bases agree with TRBD2. This CDR3 is 16 amino acids long. J was trimmed by 4 bases and V by 5 bases; bases with no gene match: 9. Looked up from germline, CDR1 is SEHNR and CDR2 is FQNEAQ (reference sequence). DNA for the CDR3: TGTGCCAGCAGCCCCTACGGGGGGGCGGGCACCGGGGAGCTGTTTTTT. Translation: CASSPYGGAGTGELFF.

The genes are TRBV28 and TRBJ1-5; a weak D match, TRBD1 (6 bases). Germline V gene sequence: CDR1 MDHEN, CDR2 SYDVKM. The CDR3 has 14 residues. The ends were cut back, 5 bases at V and 1 base at J, with 9 bases in the middle. DNA for the CDR3: TGTGCCAGCAGTACCGGACAGAGCAATCAGCCCCAGCATTTT. Amino acid sequence: CASSTGQSNQPQHF.

The chain carries TRBV27 and TRBJ2-3; 10 bases are shared with TRBD1. The CDR3 totals 17 residues. Per the germline V gene, CDR1 is MNHEY and CDR2 is SMNVEV (reference sequence). Trimming at V came to 6 bases and at J to 4 bases, leaving 13 bases not matched to a gene. The CDR3 here is CASRTILGQGTPDTQYF. The CDR3 bases are TGTGCCAGCAGAACCATCCTGGGACAGGGGACGCCAGATACGCAGTATTTT.

This sequence joins TRBV6-1 and TRBJ2-7; TRBD1 might be the D (6 bases). V dropped 1 base and J dropped 5 bases, with 15 bases sitting between them. Germline V CDR1 and CDR2: MNHNS, SASEGT. The length of the CDR3 is 15 residues. The CDR3 sequence: CASSEGLGGTDEQYF. The DNA of the CDR3 is TGTGCCAGCAGTGAAGGGTTAGGGGGAACGGACGAGCAGTACTTC.

As DNA, the CDR3 is TGCGCCAGCAGCTTGGGTGGAGGGGGCGTCTACAATGAGCAGTTCTTC. It encodes CASSLGGGGVYNEQFF. The rearrangement links TRBV5-1 to TRBJ2-1, with D perhaps TRBD1 (7 bases). Germline values: CDR1 SGHRS, CDR2 YFSETQ. The germline V and J ends were trimmed by 0 bases and 3 bases, with 13 bases remaining between them. The CDR3 is 16 residues long. The full variable domain, rest sourced from reference TRBV5-1 and TRBJ2-1, is KAGVTQTPRYLIKTRGQQVTLSCSPISGHRSVSWYQQTPGQGLQFLFEYFSETQRNKGNFPGRFSGRQFSNSRSEMNVSTLELGDSALYLCASSLGGGGVYNEQFFGPGTRLTVL.

The chain links TRBV30 to TRBJ2-1, with 9 bases matching TRBD1. The junction had 2 bases not matched to a gene; V was cut back by 1 base and J by 4 bases. CDR1 is GTSNPN and CDR2 is SVGIG in the germline V gene (reference sequence). This CDR3 has 14 amino acids. CDR3 amino acids: CAWSEGQGYNEQFF. CDR3 nucleotide sequence: TGTGCCTGGAGTGAGGGACAGGGATACAATGAGCAGTTCTTC.

The chain employs TRBV7-2 and TRBJ2-7, with D unclear. V lost 5 bases, J lost 4 bases, and 12 bases lay in between. CDR1 and CDR2 (germline): SGHTA, FQGNSA. The CDR3 contains 13 residues. CDR3 residues: CASSANLFYEQYF. The CDR3 nucleotides are TGTGCCAGCAGCGCAAACCTATTTTACGAGCAGTACTTC.

The chain links TRBV5-1 to TRBJ2-1; D unresolved. The CDR3 covers 12 residues. Trimming cost V 0 bases and J 6 bases, with 4 bases left between them. CDR1 and CDR2 (germline): SGHRS, YFSETQ. CDR3 coding DNA: TGCGCCAGCAGCTTGGTATTCAATGAGCAGTTCTTC. Translation gives CASSLVFNEQFF.

V usage is TRBV9 and J usage is TRBJ2-1; 9 bases line up with TRBD1. The V segment lost 6 bases and the J segment 4 bases; nucleotides outside the gene matches: 5. The CDR3 consists of 14 residues. Per the germline V gene, CDR1 is SGDLS and CDR2 is YYNGEE. The CDR3 reads CASKGTGTYNEQFF. The CDR3 region has the DNA TGTGCCAGCAAAGGGACAGGGACTTACAATGAGCAGTTCTTC.

The chain uses TRBV9 and TRBJ1-1; D is perhaps TRBD1 (6 bases). Looked up from germline, CDR1 is SGDLS and CDR2 is YYNGEE. The CDR3 is 19 residues long. V lost 4 bases to trimming and J lost 2 bases, with 27 bases between them. This CDR3 is CASSYYSGTRFGTNTEAFF. The CDR3, as DNA: TGTGCCAGCAGCTACTACTCTGGGACCAGATTTGGGACAAACACTGAAGCTTTCTTT.

J is TRBJ2-3 and V is TRBV7-6; the match to TRBD1 covers 9 bases. The germline V gene has CDR1 SGHVS and CDR2 FNYEAQ. CDR3 size: 14 residues. Trimming took 3 bases from V and 8 from J; bases not matched to a gene: 6. CDR3 protein: CASSLADRGATQYF. The CDR3 nucleotides are TGTGCCAGCAGCTTGGCGGACAGGGGAGCTACGCAGTATTTT.

The chain uses TRBV28 and TRBJ1-4, with 7 bases identical to TRBD1. V dropped 1 base and J dropped 2; count of bases not matched to a gene: 4. This CDR3 has 16 amino acids. Germline CDR1 and CDR2: MDHEN and SYDVKM. The DNA for the CDR3 is TGTGCCAGCAGTTTATTACAGGGGAGGACTAATGAAAAACTGTTTTTT. This sequence encodes CASSLLQGRTNEKLFF.

V usage is TRBV9 and J usage is TRBJ2-3; tentatively, D is TRBD1 (5 bases). This CDR3 comprises 14 residues. Trimming shortened V by 0 bases and J by 4 bases, and 9 bases separated the two germline ends. Germline V lookup: CDR1 SGDLS, CDR2 YYNGEE. The CDR3 sequence: CASSVDLRADTQYF. CDR3 in DNA: TGTGCCAGCAGCGTAGATCTCAGGGCAGATACGCAGTATTTT. The full variable domain, its missing parts supplied by reference TRBV9 and TRBJ2-3, is DSGVTQTPKHLITATGQRVTLRCSPRSGDLSVYWYQQSLDQGLQFLIQYYNGEERAKGNILERFSAQQFPDLHSELNLSSLELGDSALYFCASSVDLRADTQYFGPGTRLTVL.

The V and J genes are TRBV19 and TRBJ1-5, with D hard to call. Germline V gene sequence: CDR1 LNHDA, CDR2 SQIVND (reference sequence). The CDR3 totals 13 residues. V lost 5 bases and J lost 2, with 7 bases in between. This chain's CDR3 is CASSFPGNQPQHF. CDR3 DNA sequence: TGTGCCAGTAGTTTCCCAGGCAATCAGCCCCAGCATTTT.

The J gene is TRBJ2-7, the V gene TRBV4-2; the D is unclear. Looked up from germline, CDR1 is LGHNA and CDR2 is YNFKEQ. Deletions cut 5 bases from V and 2 bases from J, with 19 bases between. The CDR3 has 16 amino acids. CDR3 protein: CASSLKAPQLTYEQYF. In DNA form, the CDR3 reads TGTGCCAGCAGCTTGAAGGCTCCCCAACTCACCTACGAGCAGTACTTC.

CDR3 sequence (DNA): TGCGCCAGCAGCGGGAGTCGAGGGGGACCCTTCTACGAGCAGTACTTC. Its protein product is CASSGSRGGPFYEQYF. The chain couples TRBV10-1 to TRBJ2-7; TRBD1 or TRBD2 may be the D gene (6 bases each). The CDR3 runs 16 residues. Between the trimmed V and J ends, which lost 6 bases and 3 bases, there was a span of 21 bases. The germline V gene has CDR1 WNHNN and CDR2 SYGVQD (reference sequence).

The V gene is TRBV4-3, the J gene TRBJ1-1; D unresolved. V lost 2 bases to trimming and J lost 1 base, with 5 bases between them. Germline V gene sequence: CDR1 LGHNA, CDR2 YSLEER. The CDR3 covers 13 residues. CDR3 sequence (DNA): TGCGCCAGCAGCCAATGGGGGAACACTGAAGCTTTCTTT. This encodes CASSQWGNTEAFF.

The V call is TRBV6-1, the J call TRBJ1-2; 9 bases map to TRBD1. CDR1 MNHNS and CDR2 SASEGT come from the germline V gene. This CDR3 comprises 15 residues. With V trimmed by 7 bases and J by 3 bases, 9 bases remained unmatched. The CDR3 loop reads CASIPRDRADYGYTF. CDR3 bases: TGTGCCAGCATTCCCCGGGACAGGGCCGACTATGGCTACACCTTC.

The chain recombines TRBV5-1 with TRBJ2-7; 15 nucleotides match TRBD2. With 0 bases clipped from V and 6 bases from J, the junction kept 1 base outside the gene matches. This CDR3 has 15 residues. From germline, CDR1 is SGHRS and CDR2 YFSETQ. The CDR3 protein is CASSLGGLAGGEQYF. CDR3 in DNA: TGCGCCAGCAGCTTGGGGGGACTAGCGGGAGGCGAGCAGTACTTC.

This chain links TRBV4-2 with TRBJ2-7; D perhaps matches TRBD1 (5 bases). Trimming took off 1 base at V and 0 bases at J, with 7 bases between the two ends. Per the germline V gene, CDR1 is LGHNA and CDR2 is YNFKEQ. CDR3 length equals 14 residues. The CDR3 region has the DNA TGTGCCAGCAGCCAAGGACAGAGCTCCTACGAGCAGTACTTC. Translating it yields CASSQGQSSYEQYF.

This chain joins TRBV5-1 and TRBJ2-1; 9 nucleotides agree with TRBD2. The ends lost 4 bases at V and 1 base at J; junction bases unmatched: 9. The CDR3 is 17 amino acids. Germline CDR1 SGHRS, CDR2 YFSETQ. The CDR3 DNA reads as TGCGCCAGCAGCCCCGGTGCCGGACTAGCGTCCTACAATGAGCAGTTCTTC. This codes for CASSPGAGLASYNEQFF.

The chain links TRBV2 to TRBJ2-7; TRBD1 matches at 10 bases. Per germline, CDR1 SNHLY and CDR2 FYNNEI. Trimming at V came to 10 bases and at J to 2 bases, leaving 2 bases not matched to a gene. The CDR3 totals 12 residues. This chain's CDR3 is CATGTGAYEQYF. CDR3 DNA: TGTGCCACCGGGACAGGGGCCTACGAGCAGTACTTC.

The chain combines TRBV19 with TRBJ2-2, with D perhaps given as TRBD1 or TRBD2 (5 bases each). This CDR3 contains 16 residues. Germline V CDR1 and CDR2: LNHDA, SQIVND (reference sequence). The V end was cut by 3 bases, the J end by 6 bases, with 17 bases between. CDR3 in DNA: TGTGCCAGTAGTATGAGGGCAGGGAATTCACCCGGGGAGCTGTTTTTT. This sequence encodes CASSMRAGNSPGELFF. Variable domain in full (rest from reference TRBV19 and TRBJ2-2): DGGITQSPKYLFRKEGQNVTLSCEQNLNHDAMYWYRQDPGQGLRLIYYSQIVNDFQKGDIAEGYSVSREKKESFPLTVTSAQKNPTAFYLCASSMRAGNSPGELFFGEGSRLTVL.

The rearrangement uses TRBV30 and TRBJ1-2; D is undetermined. V was shortened by 0 bases and J by 3 bases, with 8 bases between the two germline ends. Germline V lookup: CDR1 GTSNPN, CDR2 SVGIG (reference sequence). CDR3 size: 13 residues. The CDR3 bases are TGTGCCTGGAGTGTACGGGCCGACTATGGCTACACCTTC. Translated: CAWSVRADYGYTF.

The rearrangement uses TRBV5-6 and TRBJ2-1, with TRBD2 matching over 10 bases. Germline trimming cut 6 bases from V and 6 bases from J; bases unmatched to any gene: 6. The CDR3 contains 14 residues. Per germline, CDR1 SGHDT and CDR2 YYEEEE. The CDR3 DNA is TGTGCCAGCAAGGAGCGGGAGGGCGGCAATGAGCAGTTCTTC. Encoded protein: CASKEREGGNEQFF.

The chain recombines TRBV9 with TRBJ1-1, with 10 bases aligning to TRBD1. The V gene's germline CDR1 is SGDLS and CDR2 YYNGEE. J was trimmed by 1 base and V by 4 bases; bases with no gene match: 4. This CDR3 comprises 15 residues. The CDR3 sequence is CASSPTGGGNTEAFF. Here the CDR3 DNA reads TGTGCCAGCAGCCCGACAGGGGGCGGGAACACTGAAGCTTTCTTT.

This clone was counted between two and nine times. The rearrangement links TRBV13 to TRBJ2-7; no clear D gene. Germline assignment: CDR1 PRHDT and CDR2 FYEKMQ (reference sequence). The CDR3 sequence is 12 residues long. The ends were cut back, 5 bases at V and 0 bases at J, with 5 bases in the middle. CDR3 in amino acids: CASSADSYEQYF. The CDR3 DNA follows: TGTGCCAGCAGCGCAGACTCCTACGAGCAGTACTTC.

The chain joins TRBV28 to TRBJ1-1; D call uncertain. Germline assignment: CDR1 MDHEN and CDR2 SYDVKM. V lost 2 bases and J lost 0, with 7 bases in between. CDR3 length: 14 residues. The CDR3 nucleotides are TGTGCCAGCAGTTTAACAGAGATGAACACTGAAGCTTTCTTT. This encodes CASSLTEMNTEAFF. Full variable domain (remainder filled in from reference TRBV28 and TRBJ1-1): DVKVTQSSRYLVKRTGEKVFLECVQDMDHENMFWYRQDPGLGLRLIYFSYDVKMKEKGDIPEGYSVSREKKERFSLILESASTNQTSMYLCASSLTEMNTEAFFGQGTRLTVV.

This chain links TRBV5-8 with TRBJ1-6, with a weak D call TRBD1 (5 bases). Germline-derived CDR1 and CDR2 are SGHTS and YDEGEE. V was cut by 3 bases and J by 9 bases, with 28 bases left in between. CDR3 length: 19 amino acids. The CDR3 DNA sequence: TGTGCCAGCAGCTCGCGGCCGAAGATTGGGGGGATGTCCAGTTCACCCCTCCACTTT. It is translated as CASSSRPKIGGMSSSPLHF.

The chain carries TRBV7-9 and TRBJ2-5; 8 bases are a match to TRBD1. The CDR3 consists of 14 residues. Germline V CDR1 and CDR2: SEHNR, FQNEAQ (reference sequence). The ends lost 5 bases at V and 2 bases at J; junction bases unmatched: 4. CDR3 loop: CASSTQGVQETQYF. DNA of the CDR3: TGTGCCAGCAGCACACAGGGGGTACAAGAGACCCAGTACTTC. The full variable domain, with the rest looked up from reference TRBV7-9 and TRBJ2-5, is DTGVSQNPRHKITKRGQNVTFRCDPISEHNRLYWYRQTLGQGPEFLTYFQNEAQLEKSRLLSDRFSAERPKGSFSTLEIQRTEQGDSAMYLCASSTQGVQETQYFGPGTRLLVL.